The sequence of this T cell receptor (beta chain) was determined in a study of siplizumab effects on memory and regulatory T cells. Measured with immunoSEQ multiplex PCR; TCRdb has only the in-frame clones, and not every one. In the table there are tens of thousands of clones, about 89% of which are singletons. Naive, memory, effector memory and TEMRA subsets, all unstimulated, were sequenced in a few donor pairs. As for this clone: Antigen unknown.

CDR1 is MNHEY, CDR2 SMNVEV, per germline (reference sequence). This CDR3 contains 13 residues. With 3 bases removed from V and 4 bases from J, the gap between germline ends came to 10 bases. Study-wide results and limits: Where siplizumab was present, mappable alloreactive CD4+ clones averaged approximately 66% Treg-derived, compared with less than 35% in controls. Naive T cells were seen as more diverse than memory cells and as major alloresponse contributors.

The gene calls are TRBV27 and TRBJ2-7; D is perhaps TRBD2 (5 bases). Sequencing used naive CD4+ T cells sorted from blood. This clonotype originated in a human donor in good health. The CDR3 region has the DNA TGTGCCAGCAGTTTGGGAGTGATTTACGAGCAGTACTTC. Its translation: CASSLGVIYEQYF.